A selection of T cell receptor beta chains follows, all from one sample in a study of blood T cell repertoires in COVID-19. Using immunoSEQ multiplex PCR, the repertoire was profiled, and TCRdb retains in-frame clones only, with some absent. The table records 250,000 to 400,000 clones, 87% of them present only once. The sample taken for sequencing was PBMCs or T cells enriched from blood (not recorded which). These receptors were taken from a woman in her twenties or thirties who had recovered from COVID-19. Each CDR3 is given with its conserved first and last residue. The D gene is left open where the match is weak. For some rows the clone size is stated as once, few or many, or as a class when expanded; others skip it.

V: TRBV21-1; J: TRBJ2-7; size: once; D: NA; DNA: TGTGCCAGCAGCACCCTGGGACAGGTCTACGAGCAGTACTTC; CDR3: CASSTLGQVYEQYF
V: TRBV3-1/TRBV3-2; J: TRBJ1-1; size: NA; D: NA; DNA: TGTGCCAGCAGCCAAGAGGCAGGGTCCAACACTGAAGCTTTCTTT; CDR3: CASSQEAGSNTEAFF
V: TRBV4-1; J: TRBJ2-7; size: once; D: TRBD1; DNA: TGCGCCAGCAGCCAAGCATCTTTGGACAGGGCAGACTACGAGCAGTACTTC; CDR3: CASSQASLDRADYEQYF
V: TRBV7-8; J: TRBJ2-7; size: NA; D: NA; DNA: TGTGCCAGCAGCCCCCGGCGGGACTCCTACGAGCAGTACTTC; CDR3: CASSPRRDSYEQYF
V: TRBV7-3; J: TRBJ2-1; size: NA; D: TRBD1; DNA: TGTGCCAGCAGCCCCGGGACAGGGGTCTACAATGAGCAGTTCTTC; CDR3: CASSPGTGVYNEQFF
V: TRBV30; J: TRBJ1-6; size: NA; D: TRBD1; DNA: TGTGCCTGGAGTATGACAGGGGTCAATTCACCCCTCCACTTT; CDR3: CAWSMTGVNSPLHF
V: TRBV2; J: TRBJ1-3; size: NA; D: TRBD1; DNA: TGTGCCAGCCACAGGGGGCTTGCTGGAAACACCATATATTTT; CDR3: CASHRGLAGNTIYF
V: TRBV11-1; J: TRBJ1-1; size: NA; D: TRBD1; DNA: TGTGCCAGCAGCGAGGACAGGACTTACACTGAAGCTTTCTTT; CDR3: CASSEDRTYTEAFF
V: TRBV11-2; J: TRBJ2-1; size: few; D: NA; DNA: TGTGCCAGCAGCTTTTCCACCTGGGGGCGCGGGTACAATGAGCAGTTCTTC; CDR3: CASSFSTWGRGYNEQFF
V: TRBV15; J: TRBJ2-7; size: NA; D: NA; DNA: TGTGCCACCAGCAGAGATCCGGGCTACGAGCAGTACTTC; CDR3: CATSRDPGYEQYF
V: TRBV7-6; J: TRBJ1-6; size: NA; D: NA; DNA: TGTGCCAGCAGCTTTGGGGCGGATTCACCCCTCCACTTT; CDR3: CASSFGADSPLHF
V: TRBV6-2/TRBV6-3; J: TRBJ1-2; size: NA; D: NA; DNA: TGTGCCAGCAGTTACTATAGGCCCTCCGGGGAGGGCTACACCTTC; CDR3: CASSYYRPSGEGYTF
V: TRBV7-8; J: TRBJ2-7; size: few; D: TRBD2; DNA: TGTGCCAGCAGCTTAAGAGGCGCTAGCGGGGCCCACGAGCAGTACTTC; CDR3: CASSLRGASGAHEQYF
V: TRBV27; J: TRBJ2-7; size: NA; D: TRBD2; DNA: TGTGCCAGCAGTTTCCGACTAGCGGGCTACGAGCAGTACTTC; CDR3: CASSFRLAGYEQYF
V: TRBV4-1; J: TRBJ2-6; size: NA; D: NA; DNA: TGCGCCAGCAGCCAAGAGTATGGTGTCTATGGGGCCAACGTCCTGACTTTC; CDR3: CASSQEYGVYGANVLTF
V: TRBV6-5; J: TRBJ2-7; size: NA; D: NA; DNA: TGTGCCAGCAGTACGGAGGAGCGGCAGTACTTC; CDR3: CASSTEERQYF
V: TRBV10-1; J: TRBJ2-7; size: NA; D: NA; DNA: TGCGCCAGCAGTTTCGGGTCCTTCAACGAGCAGTACTTC; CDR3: CASSFGSFNEQYF
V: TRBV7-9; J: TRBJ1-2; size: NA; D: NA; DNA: TGTGCCAGCAGCTTAACAGGGACCCTCGGGGGCTACACCTTC; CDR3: CASSLTGTLGGYTF
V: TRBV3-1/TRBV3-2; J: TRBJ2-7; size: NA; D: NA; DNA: TGTGCCAGCAGCCCCCACCCCCTCTCGCGGGTGGACTCCTACGAGCAGTACTTC; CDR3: CASSPHPLSRVDSYEQYF
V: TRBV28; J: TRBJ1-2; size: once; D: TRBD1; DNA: TGTGCCAGCGGGACAGGGTATGGCTACACCTTC; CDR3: CASGTGYGYTF